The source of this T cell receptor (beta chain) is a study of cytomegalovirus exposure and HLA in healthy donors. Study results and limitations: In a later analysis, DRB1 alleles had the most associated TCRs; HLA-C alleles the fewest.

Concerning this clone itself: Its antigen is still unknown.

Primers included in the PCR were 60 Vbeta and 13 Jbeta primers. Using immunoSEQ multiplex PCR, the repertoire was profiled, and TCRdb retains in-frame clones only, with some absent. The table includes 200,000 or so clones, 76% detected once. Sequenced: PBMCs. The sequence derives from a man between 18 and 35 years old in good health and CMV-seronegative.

The CDR3 DNA reads TGCGCCAGCAGTGGGTGGACTAGCGGGACCGAAGATACGCAGTATTTT. It codes for CASSGWTSGTEDTQYF. V usage is TRBV10-2 and J usage is TRBJ2-3; 12 bases are a match to TRBD2. The length of the CDR3 is 16 residues. Trimming cost V 4 bases and J 5 bases; bases outside gene matches: 7. Germline-derived CDR1 and CDR2 are WSHSY and SAAADI.